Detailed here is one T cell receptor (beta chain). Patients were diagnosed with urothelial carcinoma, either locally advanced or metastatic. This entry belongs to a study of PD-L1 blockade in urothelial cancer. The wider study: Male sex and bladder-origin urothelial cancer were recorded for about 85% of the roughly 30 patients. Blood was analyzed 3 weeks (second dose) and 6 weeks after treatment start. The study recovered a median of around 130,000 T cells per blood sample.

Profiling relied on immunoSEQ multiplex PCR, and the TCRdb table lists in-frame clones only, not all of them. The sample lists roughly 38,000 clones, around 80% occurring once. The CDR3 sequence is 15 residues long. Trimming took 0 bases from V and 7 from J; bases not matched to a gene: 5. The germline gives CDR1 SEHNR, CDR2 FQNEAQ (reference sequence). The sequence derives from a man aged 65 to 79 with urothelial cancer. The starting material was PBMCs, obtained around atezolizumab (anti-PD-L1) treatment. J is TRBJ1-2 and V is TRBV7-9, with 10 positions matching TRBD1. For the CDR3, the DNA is TGTGCCAGCAGCTTAGCAGGGGGACAGGGGTCTGGCTACACCTTC. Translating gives CASSLAGGQGSGYTF.